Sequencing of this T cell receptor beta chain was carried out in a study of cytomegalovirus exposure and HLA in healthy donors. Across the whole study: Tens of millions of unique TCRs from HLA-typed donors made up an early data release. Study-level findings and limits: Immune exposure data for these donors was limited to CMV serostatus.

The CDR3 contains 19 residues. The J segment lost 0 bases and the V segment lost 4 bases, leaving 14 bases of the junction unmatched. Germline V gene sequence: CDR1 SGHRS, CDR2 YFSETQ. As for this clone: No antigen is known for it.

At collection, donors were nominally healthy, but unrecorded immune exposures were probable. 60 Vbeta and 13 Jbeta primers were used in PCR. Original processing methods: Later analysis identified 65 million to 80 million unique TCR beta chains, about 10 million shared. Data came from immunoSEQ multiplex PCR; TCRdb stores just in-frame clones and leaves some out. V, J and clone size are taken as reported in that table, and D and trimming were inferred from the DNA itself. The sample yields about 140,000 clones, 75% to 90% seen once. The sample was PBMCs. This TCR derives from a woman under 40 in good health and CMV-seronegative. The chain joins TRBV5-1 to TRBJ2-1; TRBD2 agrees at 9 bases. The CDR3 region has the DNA TGCGCCAGCAGCCCTCGCGATAGCGGGAGACGGAGCTCCTACAATGAGCAGTTCTTC. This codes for CASSPRDSGRRSSYNEQFF.